These 27 T cell receptor beta chains share one sample of origin, sequenced in a study of Ad26.COV2.S vaccination and SARS-CoV-2 variants (dated by TCRdb to the early 2020s). The library came from the immunoSEQ multiplex PCR assay. The table comes from immuneACCESS by way of TCRdb, which keeps in-frame sequences with V and J called. Part of the clones is missing from these tables; in studies checked, under half for an unresolved V gene and the rest for unknown reasons. Within this sample are 400,000 to 450,000 clones, with more than 80% of them counted one time only. Jointly, the top ten make up roughly an eighth of the sample. In the paper's terms, the treatment or condition label means: 15 to 20 received Ad26.COV2.S at low or high dose, single or two shots; a few received placebo; per-sample allocation not given. Repertoires of vaccine and placebo recipients were sequenced from samples taken on day 63 after the first injection.

The sample was peripheral blood, taken in a trial of Ad26.COV2.S vaccine versus placebo. The receptors derive from a person aged 18 to 65 who received the Ad26.COV2.S COVID-19 vaccine or a placebo.

The CDR3 DNA sequence: TGTGCCAGCAGTCCGATCAAGGGATCCTACGAGCAGTACTTC. Protein sequence: CASSPIKGSYEQYF. This sequence joins TRBV6-2 or TRBV6-3 and TRBJ2-7, with D hard to call. Germline CDR1 reads MNHEY; CDR2 reads SVGEGT. CDR3 length: 14 residues. V lost 5 bases and J lost 1, with 12 bases in between.

A single count supports this clone. Here the CDR3 DNA reads TGTGCCAGCAGCGCCGGCGTGGGCATGAACACTGAAGCTTTCTTT. This gives the protein CASSAGVGMNTEAFF. V usage is TRBV9 and J usage is TRBJ1-1; D remains ambiguous. Trimming pared 3 bases from V and 0 bases from J, leaving 12 bases between. The CDR3 sequence is 15 residues long. Germline V gives CDR1 SGDLS, CDR2 YYNGEE. Together with reference TRBV9 and TRBJ1-1, the CDR3 gives the full variable domain: DSGVTQTPKHLITATGQRVTLRCSPRSGDLSVYWYQQSLDQGLQFLIQYYNGEERAKGNILERFSAQQFPDLHSELNLSSLELGDSALYFCASSAGVGMNTEAFFGQGTRLTVV.

The DNA for the CDR3 is TGTGCCAGCAGTCTCATTGGGAGCGATGGCTACACCTTC. It yields the protein CASSLIGSDGYTF. The V call is TRBV27, the J call TRBJ1-2; D unclear. Trimming left V 5 bases short and J 6 bases short, with 13 bases between. The CDR3 runs 13 residues. CDR1 MNHEY and CDR2 SMNVEV come from the germline V gene (reference sequence).

V and J are TRBV7-3 and TRBJ2-1, with 9 bases aligning to TRBD1. Losses at the gene ends were 5 bases for V and 3 bases for J; bases not matched to a gene: 8. The CDR3 spans 16 residues. Germline V gene data show CDR1 as SGHTA and CDR2 as FQGTGA. CDR3 nucleotide sequence: TGTGCCAGCAGCCCCCAGGCGGGACAGGGCTACAATGAGCAGTTCTTC. It yields the protein CASSPQAGQGYNEQFF.

The chain has TRBV18 and TRBJ1-5; D ambiguous. The CDR3 sequence is 13 residues long. Trimming cost V 1 base and J 8 bases, with 9 bases left between them. Per the germline V gene, CDR1 is KGHSH and CDR2 is LQKENI. CDR3 residues: CASSPQGDKPQHF. The CDR3 region has the DNA TGTGCCAGCTCACCACAGGGAGACAAGCCCCAGCATTTT.

J is TRBJ1-1 and V is TRBV7-2; D unclear. The CDR3 covers 14 residues. V lost 1 base, J lost 3 bases, and 9 bases lay in between. Germline-derived CDR1 and CDR2 are SGHTA and FQGNSA. The CDR3 sequence is CASSLDRRDTEAFF. In nucleotides, the CDR3 is TGTGCCAGCAGCTTAGATCGAAGGGACACTGAAGCTTTCTTT.

The rearrangement joins TRBV13 to TRBJ2-7, with 8 bases identical to TRBD2. Germline lookup yields CDR1 PRHDT and CDR2 FYEKMQ (reference sequence). Trimming took 3 bases from V and 0 from J; bases not matched to a gene: 4. The CDR3 totals 15 residues. The CDR3 DNA reads TGTGCCAGCAGCTTTAGCGGGACTAACTCCTACGAGCAGTACTTC. Its protein product is CASSFSGTNSYEQYF. Looking up the rest from reference TRBV13 and TRBJ2-7 gives the full variable domain: AAGVIQSPRHLIKEKRETATLKCYPIPRHDTVYWYQQGPGQDPQFLISFYEKMQSDKGSIPDRFSAQQFSDYHSELNMSSLELGDSALYFCASSFSGTNSYEQYFGPGTRLTVT.

The rearrangement uses TRBV9 and TRBJ2-5, with D possibly TRBD2 on 6 matching bases. This CDR3 is built from 15 residues. Trimming left V 0 bases short and J 10 bases short, with 19 bases between. In germline, CDR1 is SGDLS, CDR2 YYNGEE. CDR3 DNA sequence: TGTGCCAGCAGCGTAGGGGGCGGGATAGAAGGTAACCAGTACTTC. Translation: CASSVGGGIEGNQYF.

Here the CDR3 DNA reads TGTGCCAGCAGCCGACAACACTCTGGGGCCAACGTCCTGACTTTC. Amino acid sequence: CASSRQHSGANVLTF. V and J are TRBV3-1 (or the pseudogene TRBV3-2) and TRBJ2-6; no definite D call. The CDR3 contains 15 residues. The V end lost 4 bases, the J end lost 0 bases, and 7 bases lay between the germline ends. The germline V gene has CDR1 LGHDT and CDR2 YNNKEL (reference sequence).

The chain carries TRBV25-1 and TRBJ2-6, with 7 positions matching TRBD2. With 4 bases clipped from V and 0 bases from J, the junction kept 0 bases outside the gene matches. This CDR3 contains 15 residues. Germline values: CDR1 MGHDK, CDR2 SYGVNS. This CDR3 is CASSGGGSGANVLTF. The CDR3 DNA reads as TGTGCCAGCAGTGGGGGGGGCTCTGGGGCCAACGTCCTGACTTTC.

The V call is TRBV28, the J call TRBJ1-2; no clear D. The CDR3 contains 15 residues. CDR1 MDHEN and CDR2 SYDVKM come from the germline V gene. Trimming left V 7 bases short and J 2 bases short, with 17 bases between. CDR3 in amino acids: CASTEIGFENYGYTF. The CDR3, as DNA: TGTGCCAGCACCGAGATAGGGTTTGAAAACTATGGCTACACCTTC.

This clone has just a few counts. The chain is built from TRBV12-5 and TRBJ2-1; 12 bases fit TRBD1. In germline, CDR1 is LGHNT, CDR2 FRNRAP. The length of the CDR3 is 15 residues. J gave up 7 bases and V 6 bases, and 7 bases lay outside the gene matches. The CDR3 coding sequence is TGTGCTAGTGGGCTTGGGACAGGGGGCTATAATGAGCAGTTCTTC. Translated: CASGLGTGGYNEQFF. Drawing the rest from reference TRBV12-5 and TRBJ2-1, the complete variable domain is DARVTQTPRHKVTEMGQEVTMRCQPILGHNTVFWYRQTMMQGLELLAYFRNRAPLDDSGMPKDRFSAEMPDATLATLKIQPSEPRDSAVYFCASGLGTGGYNEQFFGPGTRLTVL.

The chain combines TRBV24-1 with TRBJ2-5; 12 nucleotides agree with TRBD1. The J segment lost 2 bases and the V segment lost 2 bases, leaving 8 bases of the junction unmatched. CDR3 size: 18 residues. CDR1 and CDR2 (germline): KGHDR, SFDVKD. The CDR3 nucleotides are TGTGCCACCAGTGATTCCGTGGGACAGGGGGCGCGGCAAGAGACCCAGTACTTC. Its protein product is CATSDSVGQGARQETQYF.

The V gene is TRBV21-1, the J gene TRBJ1-2. TRBV21-1 is deemed a pseudogene. This CDR3 is 15 amino acids long. The CDR3 DNA is TGTGCCAGCAACAAAAACTACCGGAGGCAGTATGGCTACACCTTC. Translating it yields CASNKNYRRQYGYTF.

V is TRBV5-6 and J is TRBJ2-4; possibly TRBD1 for D (6 bases). The V gene's germline CDR1 is SGHDT and CDR2 YYEEEE. The length of the CDR3 is 17 residues. V lost 5 bases, J lost 0 bases, and 18 bases lay in between. The CDR3 sequence: CASSFFRQAPAKNIQYF. In nucleotides, the CDR3 is TGTGCCAGCAGTTTCTTCCGACAGGCCCCAGCCAAAAACATTCAGTACTTC.

The chain recombines TRBV7-3 with TRBJ2-1; 12 bases map to TRBD2. CDR3 length: 15 residues. J gave up 9 bases and V 5 bases, and 8 bases lay outside the gene matches. Germline assignment: CDR1 SGHTA and CDR2 FQGTGA. CDR3 sequence: CASSPRLAGVGEQFF. The CDR3 DNA is TGTGCCAGCAGCCCCCGACTAGCGGGAGTGGGTGAGCAGTTCTTC.

The gene calls are TRBV4-3 and TRBJ2-2; no clear D. V lost 5 bases and J 6 bases, leaving 10 bases between the germline ends. Germline V lookup: CDR1 LGHNA, CDR2 YSLEER. The CDR3 has 13 amino acids. The CDR3 sequence: CASSSDVAGELFF. The CDR3 DNA reads TGCGCCAGCAGCTCGGACGTAGCCGGGGAGCTGTTTTTT.

In regard to this clone: Other DNA sequences from this sample encode an identical CDR3 as well. V usage is TRBV18 and J usage is TRBJ1-5; D call uncertain. This CDR3 spans 13 amino acids. Germline loops: CDR1 KGHSH, CDR2 LQKENI. Deletions cut 2 bases from V and 4 bases from J, with 6 bases between. CDR3 nucleotides: TGTGCCAGCTCACCAGGGGAGAATCAGCCCCAGCATTTT. Its protein product is CASSPGENQPQHF.

This chain uses TRBV18 with TRBJ1-2; the D is unclear. V was pared by 3 bases and J by 4 bases, with 12 bases between. The CDR3 contains 14 residues. Germline assignment: CDR1 KGHSH and CDR2 LQKENI. The CDR3 loop reads CASSPGQVPYGYTF. The CDR3 bases are TGTGCCAGCTCACCTGGGCAGGTCCCCTATGGCTACACCTTC. Variable domain in full (rest from reference TRBV18 and TRBJ1-2): NAGVMQNPRHLVRRRGQEARLRCSPMKGHSHVYWYRQLPEEGLKFMVYLQKENIIDESGMPKERFSAEFPKEGPSILRIQQVVRGDSAAYFCASSPGQVPYGYTFGSGTRLTVV.

The chain carries TRBV24-1 and TRBJ2-2; D not certain. Germline V gene lookup returns CDR1 KGHDR and CDR2 SFDVKD. Trimming pared 3 bases from V and 6 bases from J, leaving 7 bases between. This CDR3 is built from 13 residues. This CDR3 is CATSDPRAGELFF. The CDR3 nucleotides are TGTGCCACCAGTGATCCCCGCGCCGGGGAGCTGTTTTTT.

The rearrangement links TRBV7-9 to TRBJ2-7, with 10 positions matching TRBD2. Germline V gene data show CDR1 as SEHNR and CDR2 as FQNEAQ (reference sequence). The V and J ends lost 5 bases and 4 bases, in that order; junction bases with no gene match: 11. This CDR3 comprises 16 residues. The CDR3 region has the DNA TGTGCCAGCAGCCCTAGAGGGCTAGCGGGAGAGTACGAGCAGTACTTC. It encodes CASSPRGLAGEYEQYF.

Concerning this clone itself: This specimen includes other DNA sequences encoding the same CDR3. V gene TRBV7-2 combines with J gene TRBJ2-5; weak D call: TRBD2 (5 bases). Trimming took off 1 base at V and 4 bases at J, with 7 bases between the two ends. The CDR3 has 13 residues. Germline CDR1 SGHTA, CDR2 FQGNSA. Here the CDR3 DNA reads TGTGCCAGCAGCTTAGTAGGAGGAGAGACCCAGTACTTC. Amino acids: CASSLVGGETQYF.

The CDR3 is CAWSGGTGNSGNTIYF. In DNA form, the CDR3 reads TGTGCCTGGAGTGGAGGGACAGGGAACTCTGGAAACACCATATATTTT. The chain links TRBV30 to TRBJ1-3; the match to TRBD1 covers 9 bases. CDR1 GTSNPN and CDR2 SVGIG come from the germline V gene (reference sequence). This CDR3 is built from 16 residues. Trimming cost V 1 base and J 0 bases; bases outside gene matches: 4.

This clone was found once. The chain joins TRBV5-6 to TRBJ2-7; TRBD1 aligns across 8 bases. This CDR3 has 14 residues. The germline V gene encodes CDR1 SGHDT and CDR2 YYEEEE. Losses at the gene ends were 2 bases for V and 3 bases for J; bases not matched to a gene: 4. The CDR3 DNA reads as TGTGCCAGCAGCTTTATGACAGGGGTCTACGAGCAGTACTTC. Protein sequence: CASSFMTGVYEQYF.

This clone was seen a few times. V and J are TRBV5-4 and TRBJ2-7; D possibly corresponds to TRBD1 (5 bases). The CDR3 is 13 amino acids. V dropped 1 base and J dropped 5 bases, with 10 bases sitting between them. CDR1 is SGHNT and CDR2 is YYREEE in the germline V gene (reference sequence). The CDR3 coding sequence is TGTGCCAGCAGCTTGCCAGGGTCGCACGAGCAGTACTTC. Protein: CASSLPGSHEQYF.

The chain carries TRBV11-2 and TRBJ2-7; 11 nucleotides agree with TRBD2. The CDR3 covers 14 residues. From germline, CDR1 is SGHAT and CDR2 FQNNGV. Trimming removed 3 bases from V and 4 bases from J; junction bases left unmatched: 2. CDR3 in amino acids: CASSFLAGGYEQYF. The CDR3 coding sequence is TGTGCCAGCAGCTTCCTAGCGGGAGGTTACGAGCAGTACTTC.

The chain couples TRBV6-2 or TRBV6-3 to TRBJ2-2, with no clear D. V lost 5 bases, J lost 4 bases, and 17 bases lay in between. Germline-derived CDR1 and CDR2 are MNHEY and SVGEGT. CDR3 length equals 16 residues. CDR3 loop: CASSTSMGAGTGELFF. The CDR3 DNA sequence: TGTGCCAGCAGTACTTCCATGGGCGCAGGCACCGGGGAGCTGTTTTTT.